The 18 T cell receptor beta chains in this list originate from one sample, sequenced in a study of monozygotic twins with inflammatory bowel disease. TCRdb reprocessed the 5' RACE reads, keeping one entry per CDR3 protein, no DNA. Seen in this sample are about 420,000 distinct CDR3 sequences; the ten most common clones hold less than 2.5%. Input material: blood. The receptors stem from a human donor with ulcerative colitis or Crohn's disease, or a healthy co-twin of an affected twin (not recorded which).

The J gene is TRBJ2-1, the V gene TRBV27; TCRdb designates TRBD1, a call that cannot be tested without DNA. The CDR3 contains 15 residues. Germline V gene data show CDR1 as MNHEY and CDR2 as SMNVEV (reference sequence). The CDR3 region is CASSLRQGLSNEQFF.

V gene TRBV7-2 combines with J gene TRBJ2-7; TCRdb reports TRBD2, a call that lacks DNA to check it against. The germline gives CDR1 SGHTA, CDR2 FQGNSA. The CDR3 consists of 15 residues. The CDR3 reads CASSQRLVPAYEQYF.

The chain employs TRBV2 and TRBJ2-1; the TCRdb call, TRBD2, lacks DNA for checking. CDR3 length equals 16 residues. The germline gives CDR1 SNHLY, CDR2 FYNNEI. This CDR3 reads CASSVASGSLYNEQFF.

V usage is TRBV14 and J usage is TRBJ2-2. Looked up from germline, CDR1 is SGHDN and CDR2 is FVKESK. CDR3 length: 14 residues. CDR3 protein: CASSQDLGPGELFF.

The CDR3: CASSAETGDQINYGYTF. This sequence joins TRBV18 and TRBJ1-2; there is no DNA to check the TCRdb D call of TRBD1. Germline assignment: CDR1 KGHSH and CDR2 LQKENI. The CDR3 runs 17 residues. The whole variable domain, filled in from reference TRBV18 and TRBJ1-2, reads NAGVMQNPRHLVRRRGQEARLRCSPMKGHSHVYWYRQLPEEGLKFMVYLQKENIIDESGMPKERFSAEFPKEGPSILRIQQVVRGDSAAYFCASSAETGDQINYGYTFGSGTRLTVV.

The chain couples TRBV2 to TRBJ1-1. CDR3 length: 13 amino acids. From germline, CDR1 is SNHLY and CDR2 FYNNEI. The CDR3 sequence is CASNLAENTEAFF.

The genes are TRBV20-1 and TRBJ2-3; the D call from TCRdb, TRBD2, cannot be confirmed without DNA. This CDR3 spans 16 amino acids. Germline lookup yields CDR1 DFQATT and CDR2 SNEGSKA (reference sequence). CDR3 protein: CSAREAGPGRADTQYF.

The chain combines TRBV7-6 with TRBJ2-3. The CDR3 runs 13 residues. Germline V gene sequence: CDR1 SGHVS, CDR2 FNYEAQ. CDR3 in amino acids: CASSLEWADTQYF.

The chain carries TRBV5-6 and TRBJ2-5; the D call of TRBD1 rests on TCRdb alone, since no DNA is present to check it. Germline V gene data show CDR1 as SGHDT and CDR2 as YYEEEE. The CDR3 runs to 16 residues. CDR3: CASSPGVASRGETQYF.

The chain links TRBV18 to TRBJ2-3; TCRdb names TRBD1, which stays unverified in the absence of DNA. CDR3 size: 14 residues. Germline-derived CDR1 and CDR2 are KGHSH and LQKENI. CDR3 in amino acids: CASSPDRAVDTQYF. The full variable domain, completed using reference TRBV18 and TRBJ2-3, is NAGVMQNPRHLVRRRGQEARLRCSPMKGHSHVYWYRQLPEEGLKFMVYLQKENIIDESGMPKERFSAEFPKEGPSILRIQQVVRGDSAAYFCASSPDRAVDTQYFGPGTRLTVL.

The CDR3 loop reads CASSITGGLFRSEQFF. The rearrangement joins TRBV19 to TRBJ2-1; the TCRdb D gene call, TRBD2, has no DNA to confirm it. Germline CDR1 reads LNHDA; CDR2 reads SQIVND (reference sequence). This CDR3 has 16 residues. Drawing the rest from reference TRBV19 and TRBJ2-1, the complete variable domain is DGGITQSPKYLFRKEGQNVTLSCEQNLNHDAMYWYRQDPGQGLRLIYYSQIVNDFQKGDIAEGYSVSREKKESFPLTVTSAQKNPTAFYLCASSITGGLFRSEQFFGPGTRLTVL.

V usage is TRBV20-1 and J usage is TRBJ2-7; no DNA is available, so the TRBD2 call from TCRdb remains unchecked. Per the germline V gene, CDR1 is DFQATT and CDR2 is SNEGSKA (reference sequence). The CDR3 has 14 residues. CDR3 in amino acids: CSARVLAVGTEQYF.

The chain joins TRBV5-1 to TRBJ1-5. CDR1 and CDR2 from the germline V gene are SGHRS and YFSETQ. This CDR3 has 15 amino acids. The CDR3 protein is CASSLLGERNQPQHF.

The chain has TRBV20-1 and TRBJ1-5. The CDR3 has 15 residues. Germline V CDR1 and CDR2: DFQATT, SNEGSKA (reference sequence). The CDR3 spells CSARDPFGSSQPQHF.

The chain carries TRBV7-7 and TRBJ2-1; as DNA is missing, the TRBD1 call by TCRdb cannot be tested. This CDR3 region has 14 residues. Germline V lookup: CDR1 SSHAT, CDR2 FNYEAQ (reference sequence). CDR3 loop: CASSLEGTANEQFF.

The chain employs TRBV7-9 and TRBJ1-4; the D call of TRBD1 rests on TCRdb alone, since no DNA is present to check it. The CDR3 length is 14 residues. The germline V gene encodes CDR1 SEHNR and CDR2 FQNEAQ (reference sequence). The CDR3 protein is CASSSDRGDEKLFF.

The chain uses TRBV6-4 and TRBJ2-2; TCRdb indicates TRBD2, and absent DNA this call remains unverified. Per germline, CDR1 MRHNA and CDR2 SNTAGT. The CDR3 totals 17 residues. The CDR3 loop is CASSTEAAGWNTGELFF.

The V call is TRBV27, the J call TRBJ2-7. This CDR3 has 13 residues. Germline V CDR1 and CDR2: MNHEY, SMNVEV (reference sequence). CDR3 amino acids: CASSFGQLYEQYF.